This T cell receptor beta chain was sequenced for a study of T cell changes during pregnancy in multiple sclerosis. Sequenced by immunoSEQ multiplex PCR; TCRdb stores in-frame clones only, minus some. Of tens of thousands of clones listed, about 92% are singletons. Trimming left V 0 bases short and J 8 bases short, with 14 bases between. Germline V gene lookup returns CDR1 SGHRS and CDR2 YFSETQ. The CDR3 contains 14 residues. The chain couples TRBV5-1 to TRBJ1-2, with a weak D call TRBD1 (5 bases). The clonotype comes from a female donor with multiple sclerosis, enrolled in a pregnancy study. The sequencing here drew on CD4+ T cells from peripheral blood mononuclear cells, taken after pregnancy. Written as DNA, the CDR3 is TGCGCCAGCAGCTTGGATGGACAATCGGAGGGCTACACCTTC. It codes for CASSLDGQSEGYTF. The full variable domain, completed using reference TRBV5-1 and TRBJ1-2, is KAGVTQTPRYLIKTRGQQVTLSCSPISGHRSVSWYQQTPGQGLQFLFEYFSETQRNKGNFPGRFSGRQFSNSRSEMNVSTLELGDSALYLCASSLDGQSEGYTFGSGTRLTVV.